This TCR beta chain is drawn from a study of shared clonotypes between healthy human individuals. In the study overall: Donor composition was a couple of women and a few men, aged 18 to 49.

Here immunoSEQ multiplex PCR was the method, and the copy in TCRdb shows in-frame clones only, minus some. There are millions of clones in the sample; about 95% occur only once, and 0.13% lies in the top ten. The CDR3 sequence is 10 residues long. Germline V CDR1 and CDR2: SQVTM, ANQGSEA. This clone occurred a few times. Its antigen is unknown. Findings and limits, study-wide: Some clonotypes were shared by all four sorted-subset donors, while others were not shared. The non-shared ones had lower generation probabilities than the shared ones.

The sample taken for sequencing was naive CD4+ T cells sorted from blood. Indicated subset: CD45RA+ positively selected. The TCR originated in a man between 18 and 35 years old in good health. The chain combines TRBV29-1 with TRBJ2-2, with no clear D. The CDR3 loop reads CTSWAGELFF. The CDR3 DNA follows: TGCACCTCTTGGGCCGGGGAGCTGTTTTTT.